This TCR beta chain is from a study of lymphopenia after photon versus proton radiotherapy. Germline V gene data show CDR1 as SGHTA and CDR2 as FQGTGA. V trimming: 2 bases; J trimming: 4 bases; junction bases outside the gene matches: 2. This CDR3 is 14 amino acids long. Findings of the study overall: Relative stability marked proton patients; photon patients lost diversity and naive cells. Better survival with proton therapy was suggested as possible, not demonstrated.

Method: immunoSEQ multiplex PCR; TCRdb's copy keeps in-frame clones and lacks some. This sample has some 20,000 clones, with around nine tenths found just once. As concerns this clone: Its antigen is unidentified.

The starting material was peripheral blood, obtained from a patient treated with photon-based radiotherapy. The clonotype originates from a man aged 55 to 70 with pancreatic cancer. V usage is TRBV7-3 and J usage is TRBJ2-5; TRBD2 aligns across 9 bases. The CDR3 nucleotides are TGTGCCAGCAGCTTAGCGGGGGGGCCAGAGACCCAGTACTTC. It codes for CASSLAGGPETQYF.